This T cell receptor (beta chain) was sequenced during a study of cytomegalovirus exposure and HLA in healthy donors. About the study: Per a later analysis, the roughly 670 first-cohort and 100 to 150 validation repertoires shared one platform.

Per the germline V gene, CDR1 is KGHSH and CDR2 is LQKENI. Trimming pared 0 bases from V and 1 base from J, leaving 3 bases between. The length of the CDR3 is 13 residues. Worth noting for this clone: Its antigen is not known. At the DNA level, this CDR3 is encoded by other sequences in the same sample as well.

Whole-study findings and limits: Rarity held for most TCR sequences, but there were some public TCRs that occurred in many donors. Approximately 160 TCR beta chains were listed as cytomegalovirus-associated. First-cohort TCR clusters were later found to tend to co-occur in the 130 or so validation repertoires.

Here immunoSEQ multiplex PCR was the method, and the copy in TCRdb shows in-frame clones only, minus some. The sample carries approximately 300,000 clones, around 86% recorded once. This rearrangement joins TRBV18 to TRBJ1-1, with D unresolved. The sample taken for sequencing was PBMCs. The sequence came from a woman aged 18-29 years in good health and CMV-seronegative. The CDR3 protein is CASSPPQNTEAFF. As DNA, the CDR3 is TGTGCCAGCTCACCACCCCAGAACACTGAAGCTTTCTTT.